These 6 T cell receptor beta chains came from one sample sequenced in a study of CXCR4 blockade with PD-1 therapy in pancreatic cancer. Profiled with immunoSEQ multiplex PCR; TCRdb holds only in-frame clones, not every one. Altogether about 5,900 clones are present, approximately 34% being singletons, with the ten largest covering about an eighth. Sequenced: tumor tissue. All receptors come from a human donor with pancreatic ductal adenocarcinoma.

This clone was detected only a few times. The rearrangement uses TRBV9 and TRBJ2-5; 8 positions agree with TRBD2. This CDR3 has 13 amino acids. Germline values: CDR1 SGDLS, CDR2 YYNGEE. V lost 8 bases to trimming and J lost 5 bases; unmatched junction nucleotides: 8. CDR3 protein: CASFTGRGETQYF. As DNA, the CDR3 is TGTGCCAGTTTCACCGGGAGGGGGGAGACCCAGTACTTC. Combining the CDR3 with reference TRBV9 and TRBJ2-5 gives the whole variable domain DSGVTQTPKHLITATGQRVTLRCSPRSGDLSVYWYQQSLDQGLQFLIQYYNGEERAKGNILERFSAQQFPDLHSELNLSSLELGDSALYFCASFTGRGETQYFGPGTRLLVL.

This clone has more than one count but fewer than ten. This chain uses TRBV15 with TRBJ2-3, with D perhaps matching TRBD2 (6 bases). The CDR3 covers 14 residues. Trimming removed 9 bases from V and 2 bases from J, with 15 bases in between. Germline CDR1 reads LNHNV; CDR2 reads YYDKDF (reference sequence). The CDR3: CATRRRDHTDTQYF. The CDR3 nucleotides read TGTGCCACAAGACGGCGGGACCACACAGATACGCAGTATTTT.

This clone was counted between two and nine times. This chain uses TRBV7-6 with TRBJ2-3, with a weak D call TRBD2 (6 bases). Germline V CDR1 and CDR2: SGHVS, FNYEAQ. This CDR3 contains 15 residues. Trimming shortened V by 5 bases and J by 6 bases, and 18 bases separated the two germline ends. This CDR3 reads CASSTPGVRVDTQYF. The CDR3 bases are TGTGCCAGCAGCACCCCGGGGGTGCGGGTCGATACGCAGTATTTT.

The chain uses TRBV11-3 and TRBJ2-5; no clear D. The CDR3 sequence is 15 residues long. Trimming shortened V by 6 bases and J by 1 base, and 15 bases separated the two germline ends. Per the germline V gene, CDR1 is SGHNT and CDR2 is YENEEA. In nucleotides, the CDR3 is TGTGCCAGCAGTCCCCTCTTAAACGGCCAAGAGACCCAGTACTTC. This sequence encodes CASSPLLNGQETQYF.

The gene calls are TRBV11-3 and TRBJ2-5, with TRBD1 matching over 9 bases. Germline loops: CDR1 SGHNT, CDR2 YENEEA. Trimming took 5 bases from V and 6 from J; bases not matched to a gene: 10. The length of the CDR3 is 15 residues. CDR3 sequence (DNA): TGTGCCAGCAGCCTGGACAGGGGAGATAGGAAGACCCAGTACTTC. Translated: CASSLDRGDRKTQYF.

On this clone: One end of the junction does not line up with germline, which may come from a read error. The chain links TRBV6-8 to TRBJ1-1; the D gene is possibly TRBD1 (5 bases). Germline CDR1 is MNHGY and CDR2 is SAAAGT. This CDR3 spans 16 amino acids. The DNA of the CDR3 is TGTGCCATCAGTTCCAGCGGGGCAGATAGGAACACTGAAGCTTTCTTT. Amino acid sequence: CAISSSGADRNTEAFF.